The 9 T cell receptor beta chains in this list originate from one sample, sequenced in a study of cytomegalovirus exposure and HLA in healthy donors. Use of 60 Vbeta and 13 Jbeta primers characterized the PCR. Sequencing used immunoSEQ multiplex PCR; TCRdb keeps in-frame clones, though not all of them. The sample lists about 110,000 clones, under 85% occurring once. The specimen was PBMCs. Receptors were obtained from a man aged 25 to 40 in good health and CMV-seropositive.

This chain joins TRBV20-1 and TRBJ2-7, with unresolved D. The CDR3 consists of 11 residues. Germline V gene lookup returns CDR1 DFQATT and CDR2 SNEGSKA (reference sequence). Trimming took 3 bases from V and 1 from J, leaving 4 bases between them. In DNA, the CDR3 is TGCAGTGCTAGTAGTTCCTACGAGCAGTACTTC. It translates to CSASSSYEQYF.

This clone was counted only a few times. The same CDR3 is also encoded by other DNA sequences in this sample. The chain recombines TRBV6-5 with TRBJ2-7; TRBD1 aligns across 7 bases. The V segment lost 2 bases and the J segment 5 bases; nucleotides outside the gene matches: 6. This CDR3 has 14 amino acids. Germline V gene sequence: CDR1 MNHEY, CDR2 SVGAGI. In nucleotides, the CDR3 is TGTGCCAGCAGTTACAACAGGGGAAACCACGAGCAGTACTTC. The encoded protein is CASSYNRGNHEQYF.

This clone appeared a single time. V usage is TRBV7-2 and J usage is TRBJ2-5; D remains unclear. Trimming removed 2 bases at V and 2 bases at J, with 6 bases between. Looked up from germline, CDR1 is SGHTA and CDR2 is FQGNSA. This CDR3 is 13 amino acids long. The CDR3 DNA follows: TGTGCCAGCAGCTTACCAGTTCAAGAGACCCAGTACTTC. Translation gives CASSLPVQETQYF.

There are a few counts of this clone. This chain uses TRBV2 with TRBJ1-1; D is perhaps TRBD1 (5 bases). V shed 6 bases and J shed 2 bases, with 10 bases lying between them. The germline V gene has CDR1 SNHLY and CDR2 FYNNEI. This CDR3 is built from 13 residues. CDR3 sequence (DNA): TGTGCCAGCAGGTCACAGGCAAACACTGAAGCTTTCTTT. Its translation: CASRSQANTEAFF.

This clone has more than one count but fewer than ten. This chain joins TRBV30 and TRBJ2-7; the match to TRBD1 covers 9 bases. CDR1 GTSNPN and CDR2 SVGIG come from the germline V gene (reference sequence). V shed 3 bases and J 3 bases; nucleotides not matched to a gene: 6. CDR3 length: 14 residues. The CDR3 reads CAWRDRGKDYEQYF. CDR3 DNA sequence: TGTGCCTGGAGGGACAGGGGTAAGGACTACGAGCAGTACTTC.

The chain is built from TRBV7-9 and TRBJ2-3; 15 nucleotides align to TRBD2. Trimming removed 0 bases from V and 4 bases from J; junction bases left unmatched: 2. Germline V CDR1 and CDR2: SEHNR, FQNEAQ (reference sequence). This CDR3 contains 17 residues. CDR3 region: CASSLAGLAGGADTQYF. CDR3 bases: TGTGCCAGCAGCTTAGCTGGACTAGCGGGGGGGGCAGATACGCAGTATTTT.

The CDR3 loop is CASGPRNTQYF. CDR3 in DNA: TGTGCCAGCGGCCCTAGGAATACGCAGTATTTT. The chain couples TRBV6-6 to TRBJ2-3; D unclear. This CDR3 is 11 amino acids long. The germline V gene has CDR1 MNHNY and CDR2 SVGAGI (reference sequence). V lost 8 bases to trimming and J lost 7 bases, with 10 bases between them.

This chain connects TRBV5-8 to TRBJ2-1; D remains unclear. Germline V lookup: CDR1 SGHTS, CDR2 YDEGEE. V dropped 4 bases and J dropped 8 bases, with 10 bases sitting between them. The CDR3 covers 12 residues. In DNA form, the CDR3 reads TGTGCCAGCAGCAGAGAGGCGGATGAGCAGTTCTTC. Protein sequence: CASSREADEQFF.

This clone has only one observation. This rearrangement joins TRBV30 to TRBJ1-6, with 8 nucleotides matching TRBD1. Trimming removed 2 bases from V and 0 bases from J; junction bases left unmatched: 9. CDR1 is GTSNPN and CDR2 is SVGIG in the germline V gene (reference sequence). CDR3 length: 18 amino acids. CDR3 sequence: CAWSPLGTGSSYNSPLHF. CDR3 nucleotide sequence: TGTGCCTGGAGTCCCCTCGGGACAGGTAGCTCCTATAATTCACCCCTCCACTTT.